This TCR beta chain was identified during a study of cytomegalovirus exposure and HLA in healthy donors. Profiling relied on immunoSEQ multiplex PCR, and the TCRdb table lists in-frame clones only, not all of them. The sample contains more than 95,000 clones, roughly 95% of which appear only once. The CDR3 extends over 12 amino acids. CDR1 and CDR2 from the germline V gene are MNHEY and SMNVEV (reference sequence). The clonotype was recovered from a man between 18 and 35 years old in good health and CMV-seronegative. Material: PBMCs. The chain carries TRBV27 and TRBJ2-5; weak D call: TRBD1 (6 bases). CDR3 sequence: CAAGAREETQYF. DNA for the CDR3: TGTGCAGCAGGGGCACGTGAAGAGACCCAGTACTTC.